Listed below are T cell receptor beta chains from one sample, sequenced in a study of shared clonotypes between healthy human individuals. Method: immunoSEQ multiplex PCR; TCRdb's copy keeps in-frame clones and lacks some. The profile shows 2,500,000 or so clones, 93% of them singletons. What was sequenced was naive CD4+ T cells from PBMCs. The source is a man aged 18 to 29 in good health. Some clones in this sample may be carry-over from other donors' samples. Each CDR3 is given with its conserved first and last residue. The order of the fields is V gene, D gene, CDR3 length, clone size, J gene, CDR3 protein, CDR3 DNA. D genes are given only for firm matches. Rows may omit the clone size; those that give it use once, few, many or a size class.

V: TRBV5-1; D: TRBD2; length: 16; size: once; J: TRBJ2-2; CDR3: CASSLPRGLPLLWLFF; DNA: TGCGCCAGCAGCTTGCCTCGGGGACTACCCTTGCTGTGGCTGTTTTTT
V: TRBV29-1; D: TRBD1; length: 13; size: once; J: TRBJ2-7; CDR3: CSVGLGQGYEQYF; DNA: TGCAGCGTTGGCCTGGGACAGGGGTACGAGCAGTACTTC
V: TRBV7-3; D: .; length: 13; size: .; J: TRBJ2-5; CDR3: CASSFSDQETQYF; DNA: TGTGCCAGCAGCTTCTCCGATCAAGAGACCCAGTACTTC
V: TRBV9; D: .; length: 13; size: once; J: TRBJ1-1; CDR3: CASSVDWGNEAFF; DNA: TGTGCCAGCAGCGTAGATTGGGGGAATGAAGCTTTCTTT
V: TRBV5-1; D: TRBD1; length: 15; size: .; J: TRBJ2-3; CDR3: CASSRDRGWTDTQYF; DNA: TGCGCCAGCAGCCGGGACAGGGGATGGACAGATACGCAGTATTTT
V: TRBV6-1; D: .; length: 14; size: .; J: TRBJ2-2; CDR3: CATWQTGIAGELFF; DNA: TGTGCCACCTGGCAAACCGGGATTGCCGGGGAGCTGTTTTTT
V: TRBV23-1; D: .; length: 15; size: .; J: TRBJ2-7; CDR3: CASSQSGPSSYEQYF; DNA: TGCGCCAGCAGTCAATCGGGACCGTCATCCTACGAGCAGTACTTC
V: TRBV4-1; D: TRBD1; length: 15; size: once; J: TRBJ1-6; CDR3: CASSQVDRGYSPLHF; DNA: TGCGCCAGCAGCCAAGTTGACAGGGGTTATTCACCCCTCCACTTT
V: TRBV5-1; D: .; length: 17; size: once; J: TRBJ1-2; CDR3: CASSLGLQGRQRDGYTF; DNA: TGCGCCAGCAGCCTGGGCCTACAGGGACGGCAAAGGGATGGCTACACCTTC
V: TRBV6-5; D: TRBD1; length: 16; size: .; J: TRBJ1-2; CDR3: CASSYSHRGLVNGYTF; DNA: TGTGCCAGCAGTTACTCGCACAGGGGTTTGGTAAATGGCTACACCTTC
V: TRBV2; D: .; length: 16; size: .; J: TRBJ2-6; CDR3: CASSERRQSGANVLTF; DNA: TGTGCCAGCAGTGAAAGGCGTCAGTCTGGGGCCAACGTCCTGACTTTC
V: TRBV16; D: .; length: 16; size: .; J: TRBJ1-4; CDR3: CASSQFSRATNEKLFF; DNA: TGTGCCAGCAGCCAATTTTCCAGGGCAACTAATGAAAAACTGTTTTTT
V: TRBV7-2; D: TRBD2; length: 14; size: .; J: TRBJ2-1; CDR3: CASSFVGGRNEQFF; DNA: TGTGCCAGCAGCTTTGTGGGAGGGAGGAATGAGCAGTTCTTC
V: TRBV14; D: .; length: 17; size: .; J: TRBJ1-4; CDR3: CASSQTWTSPPNEKLFF; DNA: TGTGCCAGCAGCCAAACCTGGACGAGCCCTCCTAATGAAAAACTGTTTTTT
V: TRBV10-3; D: .; length: 14; size: .; J: TRBJ1-4; CDR3: CAIRDTGSNEKLFF; DNA: TGTGCCATCAGGGACACAGGGTCTAATGAAAAACTGTTTTTT
V: TRBV7-2; D: TRBD1; length: 15; size: .; J: TRBJ2-1; CDR3: CASSAGTVSYNEQFF; DNA: TGTGCCAGCAGCGCAGGGACAGTCTCCTACAATGAGCAGTTCTTC
V: TRBV25-1; D: .; length: 15; size: .; J: TRBJ1-6; CDR3: CASSPPGNKNSPLHF; DNA: TGTGCCAGCAGTCCGCCGGGGAATAAGAATTCACCCCTCCACTTT
V: TRBV11-3; D: .; length: 14; size: .; J: TRBJ2-7; CDR3: CASSLGAASYEQYF; DNA: TGTGCCAGCAGTTTAGGAGCGGCTTCCTACGAGCAGTACTTC
V: TRBV27; D: .; length: 13; size: .; J: TRBJ1-1; CDR3: CASRTGSGTEAFF; DNA: TGTGCCAGCAGAACAGGCTCTGGTACTGAAGCTTTCTTT
V: TRBV2; D: TRBD2; length: 14; size: .; J: TRBJ2-5; CDR3: CASRGLAGGGTQYF; DNA: TGTGCCAGCCGTGGACTAGCGGGAGGGGGGACCCAGTACTTC
V: TRBV6-6; D: .; length: 14; size: .; J: TRBJ2-7; CDR3: CASSPDPSSYEQYF; DNA: TGTGCCAGCAGTCCGGACCCGAGCTCCTACGAGCAGTACTTC
V: TRBV5-1; D: TRBD1; length: 15; size: .; J: TRBJ2-2; CDR3: CASSSTGGRTGELFF; DNA: TGCGCCAGCAGCTCGACAGGGGGTAGGACCGGGGAGCTGTTTTTT
V: TRBV28; D: .; length: 12; size: .; J: TRBJ1-1; CDR3: CASSFRRPEAFF; DNA: TGTGCCAGCAGTTTCCGCCGGCCTGAAGCTTTCTTT
V: TRBV5-4; D: .; length: 14; size: .; J: TRBJ2-7; CDR3: CASRLASSSYEQYF; DNA: TGTGCCAGCAGGCTAGCGAGTAGCTCCTACGAGCAGTACTTC